The sequence of this TCR beta chain was determined in a study of CD8+CD57+ T cells in acquired aplastic anemia. With 0 bases clipped from V and 14 bases from J, the junction kept 15 bases outside the gene matches. Germline CDR1 and CDR2: SGHTA and FQGNSA. The CDR3 extends over 15 amino acids. Profiling that covered TCR beta VDJ and CDR3 relied on genomic DNA as its template. Via MiXCR, TCRdb re-called the reads, giving one row per CDR3 protein. The table includes about 260,000 distinct CDR3 sequences, 65% to 90% detected once. By flow cytometry, patients selected for sequencing had shown an expansion of CD8+CD57+ cells.

V and J are TRBV7-2 and TRBJ1-1, with TRBD1 matching over 7 bases. The sequence was obtained from a human donor with aplastic anemia. The specimen was sorted CD4+, CD8+, or CD8+CD57+ T cells (not recorded which) from PBMCs. The CDR3 protein is CASSLAGGGDNGYFF. CDR3 nucleotides: TGTGCCAGCAGCTTAGCAGGGGGCGGCGACAATGGCTACTTCTTT.